Shown below are 30 T cell receptor beta chains from a single sample sequenced in a study of OX40 agonist ivuxolimab in advanced cancers. Clones were sequenced by immunoSEQ multiplex PCR, and TCRdb holds only the in-frame ones, with some missing. The sample has fewer than 25,000 clones; just under 75% are singletons. Sequenced here: CD4+ or CD8+ T cells sorted from blood, sampled in a trial of the OX40 agonist ivuxolimab. The origin of the receptors is an adult with an advanced solid tumor such as melanoma, head and neck, liver or kidney cancer.

J is TRBJ2-5 and V is TRBV5-1; TRBD2 aligns across 8 bases. Germline V gene sequence: CDR1 SGHRS, CDR2 YFSETQ. The CDR3 runs to 15 residues. J was trimmed by 6 bases and V by 0 bases; bases with no gene match: 7. The CDR3 DNA is TGCGCCAGCAGCTTGGTTGGGACTAGTAAGAAGACCCAGTACTTC. This encodes CASSLVGTSKKTQYF. The whole variable domain, filled in from reference TRBV5-1 and TRBJ2-5, reads KAGVTQTPRYLIKTRGQQVTLSCSPISGHRSVSWYQQTPGQGLQFLFEYFSETQRNKGNFPGRFSGRQFSNSRSEMNVSTLELGDSALYLCASSLVGTSKKTQYFGPGTRLLVL.

The rearrangement uses TRBV2 and TRBJ1-5; maybe TRBD1 (6 bases). V gave up 3 bases and J gave up 9 bases, with 18 bases separating them. This CDR3 comprises 15 residues. The V gene's germline CDR1 is SNHLY and CDR2 FYNNEI. CDR3 amino acids: CASSDPDRPRRPQHF. The CDR3 DNA is TGTGCCAGCAGTGACCCAGACAGGCCACGGAGGCCCCAGCATTTT.

This clone has only a few counts. The chain recombines TRBV27 with TRBJ1-2; TRBD1 matches 7 bases. Germline V lookup: CDR1 MNHEY, CDR2 SMNVEV (reference sequence). V gave up 2 bases and J gave up 7 bases; unmatched junction bases: 7. The CDR3 sequence is 14 residues long. The CDR3 is CASSLMGRGGGYTF. The CDR3, as DNA: TGTGCCAGCAGTTTAATGGGCAGGGGGGGTGGCTACACCTTC.

The chain recombines TRBV4-1 with TRBJ1-1; weak D call: TRBD1 (5 bases). Germline CDR1 and CDR2: MGHRA and YSYEKL. The V and J ends lost 4 bases and 4 bases respectively, with 16 bases between them. The CDR3 length is 15 residues. The CDR3 coding sequence is TGCGCCAGCAGCCGCCCTGCAGGGCGCGGCACTGAAGCTTTCTTT. This sequence encodes CASSRPAGRGTEAFF.

The chain joins TRBV28 to TRBJ2-2, with 12 bases aligning to TRBD2. Per germline, CDR1 MDHEN and CDR2 SYDVKM. The V and J ends lost 2 bases and 7 bases, in that order; junction bases with no gene match: 8. CDR3 length: 17 amino acids. The CDR3 bases are TGTGCCAGCAGTTTAAGGCTAGCGGGGGGGCCAAGCGGGGAGCTGTTTTTT. Amino acid sequence: CASSLRLAGGPSGELFF. Full variable domain (rest looked up from reference TRBV28 and TRBJ2-2): DVKVTQSSRYLVKRTGEKVFLECVQDMDHENMFWYRQDPGLGLRLIYFSYDVKMKEKGDIPEGYSVSREKKERFSLILESASTNQTSMYLCASSLRLAGGPSGELFFGEGSRLTVL.

This clone is medium-sized in the sample. CDR3 sequence (DNA): TGCGCCAGCAGCCAAGGACTTGAACCGGATGGAGGGAACACTGAAGCTTTCTTT. Its protein product is CASSQGLEPDGGNTEAFF. V usage is TRBV4-3 and J usage is TRBJ1-1; D is undetermined. Germline assignment: CDR1 LGHNA and CDR2 YSLEER. Trimming took 1 base from V and 1 from J, leaving 19 bases between them. This CDR3 has 18 amino acids.

The chain combines TRBV9 with TRBJ2-3; the D gene is possibly TRBD2 (5 bases). The V gene lost 3 bases and the J gene lost 2 bases, with 7 bases spanning the gap. The CDR3 has 13 residues. Germline V lookup: CDR1 SGDLS, CDR2 YYNGEE. The CDR3 here is CASSASSTDTQYF. The CDR3 DNA sequence: TGTGCCAGCAGCGCTAGCTCCACAGATACGCAGTATTTT.

As regards this clone: Other nucleotide sequences in the sample specify the same CDR3. This sequence joins TRBV7-6 and TRBJ2-5; 12 bases match TRBD2. The CDR3 loop spans 15 amino acids. The germline V gene has CDR1 SGHVS and CDR2 FNYEAQ. V shed 5 bases, J shed 5 bases, and the junction held 6 bases outside the gene matches. CDR3 nucleotides: TGTGCCAGCAGCCTCCTAGCGGGGGGGCGTGAGACCCAGTACTTC. Translating gives CASSLLAGGRETQYF.

The chain's CDR3 is CASSFQAGDTGELFF. In DNA form, the CDR3 reads TGCGCCAGCAGCTTTCAGGCAGGGGACACCGGGGAGCTGTTTTTT. This chain uses TRBV5-1 with TRBJ2-2; TRBD1 might be the D (6 bases). CDR1 and CDR2 from the germline V gene are SGHRS and YFSETQ. V lost 2 bases, J lost 3 bases, and 11 bases lay in between. The CDR3 consists of 15 residues.

This clone has just one count. V is TRBV6-4 and J is TRBJ2-7; D possibly matches TRBD1 or TRBD2 (6 bases each). Germline CDR1 MRHNA, CDR2 SNTAGT. The V end was cut by 7 bases, the J end by 6 bases, with 16 bases between. This CDR3 has 13 amino acids. The CDR3 nucleotides read TGTGCCAGCATTAGGGGGGTCCCTGCCGAGCAGTACTTC. Amino acids: CASIRGVPAEQYF.

V is TRBV7-9 and J is TRBJ2-7; a possible D gene is TRBD1 (5 bases). Germline assignment: CDR1 SEHNR and CDR2 FQNEAQ (reference sequence). The CDR3 covers 14 residues. Trimming removed 3 bases at V and 0 bases at J, with 9 bases between. CDR3 nucleotide sequence: TGTGCCAGCAGCTTGGAAGGGGACTCCTACGAGCAGTACTTC. Its protein product is CASSLEGDSYEQYF.

The rearrangement joins TRBV2 to TRBJ2-1; TRBD2 aligns across 9 bases. V gave up 11 bases and J gave up 1 base; unmatched junction bases: 12. The CDR3 is 16 residues long. In germline, CDR1 is SNHLY, CDR2 FYNNEI. CDR3 in amino acids: CAADSESGGSYNEQFF. The CDR3 nucleotides are TGTGCCGCGGACTCGGAGAGCGGGGGGTCCTACAATGAGCAGTTCTTC.

The chain recombines TRBV13 with TRBJ1-1; D is undetermined. This CDR3 has 14 residues. The V end was cut by 0 bases, the J end by 8 bases, with 13 bases between. Germline V gene data show CDR1 as PRHDT and CDR2 as FYEKMQ (reference sequence). The CDR3 sequence is CASSLGLVGSEAFF. CDR3 bases: TGTGCCAGCAGCTTAGGGCTTGTCGGGTCGGAAGCTTTCTTT.

The chain combines TRBV7-6 with TRBJ2-3; TRBD1 matches at 8 bases. With 3 bases clipped from V and 0 bases from J, the junction kept 2 bases outside the gene matches. Germline V lookup: CDR1 SGHVS, CDR2 FNYEAQ. The CDR3 has 15 residues. The DNA of the CDR3 is TGTGCCAGCAGCTTGGACAGGGCTAGCACAGATACGCAGTATTTT. It yields the protein CASSLDRASTDTQYF.

This clone was detected a few times. CDR3 in amino acids: CASGRLDNQPQHF. For the CDR3, the DNA is TGTGCCAGTGGCAGGTTGGACAATCAGCCCCAGCATTTT. The chain has TRBV19 and TRBJ1-5; D not certain. Trimming left V 8 bases short and J 3 bases short, with 11 bases between. The CDR3 contains 13 residues. Per germline, CDR1 LNHDA and CDR2 SQIVND (reference sequence).

The chain uses TRBV5-1 and TRBJ2-1; 8 bases are shared with TRBD1. CDR3 size: 12 residues. Germline CDR1 and CDR2: SGHRS and YFSETQ. With 7 bases clipped from V and 6 bases from J, the junction kept 3 bases outside the gene matches. CDR3 DNA: TGCGCCAGCGGACAGGGAAGCAATGAGCAGTTCTTC. Amino acid sequence: CASGQGSNEQFF.

This chain joins TRBV28 and TRBJ2-5; 9 bases fit TRBD2. Trimming removed 1 base from V and 1 base from J; junction bases left unmatched: 4. This CDR3 region has 16 residues. CDR1 MDHEN and CDR2 SYDVKM come from the germline V gene. CDR3 loop: CASSLSSGGLQETQYF. The CDR3 coding sequence is TGTGCCAGCAGTTTATCCAGCGGGGGGCTCCAAGAGACCCAGTACTTC.

A note on this clone: A far larger clone is off by one base, so a read error is likely. The V gene is TRBV4-2, the J gene TRBJ2-7; 7 bases align to TRBD1. In germline, CDR1 is LGHNA, CDR2 YNFKEQ. The junction had 14 bases not matched to a gene; V was cut back by 5 bases and J by 7 bases. This CDR3 is built from 15 residues. The CDR3 loop reads CASSSGTDSAIEQYF. CDR3 coding DNA: TGTGCCAGCAGCTCGGGGACAGATAGCGCCATTGAGCAGTACTTC.

The chain has TRBV28 and TRBJ2-3; 14 bases are a match to TRBD2. The CDR3 spans 20 residues. Trimming took 4 bases from V and 2 from J; bases not matched to a gene: 14. Germline assignment: CDR1 MDHEN and CDR2 SYDVKM. CDR3 sequence: CASSSGLAGGAKTPTDTQYF. The CDR3 DNA reads as TGTGCCAGCAGTTCTGGACTAGCGGGGGGAGCAAAGACTCCCACAGATACGCAGTATTTT.

The chain couples TRBV9 to TRBJ2-6; TRBD1 agrees at 7 bases. J lost 4 bases, V lost 1 base, and 5 bases had no gene match. CDR1 and CDR2 from the germline V gene are SGDLS and YYNGEE. The CDR3 totals 16 residues. For the CDR3, the DNA is TGTGCCAGCAGCGTACATACAGGGGCCGGGGCCAACGTCCTGACTTTC. Amino acids: CASSVHTGAGANVLTF.

V usage is TRBV27 and J usage is TRBJ2-4; D is unresolved. The germline gives CDR1 MNHEY, CDR2 SMNVEV (reference sequence). V dropped 6 bases and J dropped 3 bases, with 3 bases sitting between them. The CDR3 has 11 amino acids. This CDR3 reads CASSYKNIQYF. CDR3 coding DNA: TGTGCCAGCAGCTACAAAAACATTCAGTACTTC.

This chain joins TRBV4-1 and TRBJ2-5; 13 bases are a match to TRBD2. The germline V gene encodes CDR1 MGHRA and CDR2 YSYEKL. The V segment lost 3 bases and the J segment 5 bases; nucleotides outside the gene matches: 6. The CDR3 runs to 16 residues. CDR3 DNA: TGCGCCAGCAGCCATGAACTAGCGGGGGGGCCTGAGACCCAGTACTTC. Amino acid sequence: CASSHELAGGPETQYF.

The chain employs TRBV7-9 and TRBJ2-1; D is unresolved. This CDR3 spans 14 amino acids. V was trimmed by 2 bases and J by 3 bases, leaving 8 bases between them. The germline V gene encodes CDR1 SEHNR and CDR2 FQNEAQ (reference sequence). CDR3 sequence: CASSLSAHYNEQFF. The CDR3 DNA is TGTGCCAGCAGCTTATCCGCCCACTACAATGAGCAGTTCTTC.

This chain connects TRBV12-5 to TRBJ1-2; D uncertain. Trimming removed 3 bases at V and 0 bases at J, with 5 bases between. This CDR3 is built from 13 residues. Looked up from germline, CDR1 is LGHNT and CDR2 is FRNRAP. The CDR3 DNA reads TGTGCTAGTGGTTTCGGTCCTAACTATGGCTACACCTTC. Protein sequence: CASGFGPNYGYTF.

The chain joins TRBV6-8 to TRBJ2-6; D unclear. Germline V lookup: CDR1 MNHGY, CDR2 SAAAGT. Between the trimmed V and J ends, which lost 2 bases and 5 bases, there was a span of 10 bases. The CDR3 contains 15 residues. CDR3 residues: CASSYRPLRANVLTF. CDR3 DNA: TGTGCCAGCAGTTACAGGCCGTTAAGGGCCAACGTCCTGACTTTC.

The chain is built from TRBV5-8 and TRBJ1-5; D is perhaps TRBD1 (6 bases). V dropped 2 bases and J dropped 4 bases, with 10 bases sitting between them. CDR3 length: 14 residues. CDR1 and CDR2 (germline): SGHTS, YDEGEE. The CDR3 DNA follows: TGTGCCAGCAGCTTCGTAGGGGGAAATCAGCCCCAGCATTTT. Its translation is CASSFVGGNQPQHF.

The chain uses TRBV6-5 and TRBJ2-5; the D gene is possibly TRBD1 (6 bases). CDR1 and CDR2 (germline): MNHEY, SVGAGI. CDR3 length equals 15 residues. V shed 5 bases and J shed 1 base, with 14 bases lying between them. CDR3 protein: CASSPSRGFQETQYF. In DNA, the CDR3 is TGTGCCAGCAGTCCCTCCAGGGGATTCCAAGAGACCCAGTACTTC.

The chain joins TRBV28 to TRBJ1-3, with TRBD1 matching 7 bases. The CDR3 is made up of 16 amino acids. In germline, CDR1 is MDHEN, CDR2 SYDVKM. The junction had 9 bases not matched to a gene; V was cut back by 3 bases and J by 4 bases. As DNA, the CDR3 is TGTGCCAGCAGTTTCCAAAAGGGGGCGCGGGGAAACACCATATATTTT. Protein product: CASSFQKGARGNTIYF.

This rearrangement joins TRBV18 to TRBJ2-3; 10 bases are a match to TRBD1. The V segment lost 0 bases and the J segment 6 bases; nucleotides outside the gene matches: 3. The CDR3 is made up of 15 amino acids. Germline V CDR1 and CDR2: KGHSH, LQKENI. CDR3: CASSPPDRGQDTQYF. The CDR3 nucleotides read TGTGCCAGCTCACCACCAGACAGGGGGCAGGATACGCAGTATTTT.

This chain joins TRBV7-3 and TRBJ2-7, with a possible D match to TRBD1 (6 bases). The V and J ends lost 3 bases and 2 bases respectively, with 11 bases between them. The CDR3 sequence is 14 residues long. Germline CDR1 and CDR2: SGHTA and FQGTGA. The CDR3 reads CASSLVQGPYEQYF. The DNA for the CDR3 is TGTGCCAGCAGCTTGGTCCAGGGGCCCTACGAGCAGTACTTC.